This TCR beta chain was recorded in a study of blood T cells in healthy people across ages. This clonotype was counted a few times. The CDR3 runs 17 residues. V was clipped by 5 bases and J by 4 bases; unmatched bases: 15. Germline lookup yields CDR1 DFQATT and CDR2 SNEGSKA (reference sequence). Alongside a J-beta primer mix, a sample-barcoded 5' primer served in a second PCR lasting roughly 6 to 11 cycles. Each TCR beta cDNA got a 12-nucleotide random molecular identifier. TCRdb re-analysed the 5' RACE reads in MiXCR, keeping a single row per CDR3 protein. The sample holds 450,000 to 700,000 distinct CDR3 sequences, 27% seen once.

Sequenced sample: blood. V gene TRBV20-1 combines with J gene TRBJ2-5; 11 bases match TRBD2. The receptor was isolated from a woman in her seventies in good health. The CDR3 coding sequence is TGCAGTGCTCCCACTAGCGGGGGCAGGGGCCAACGAGAGACCCAGTACTTC. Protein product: CSAPTSGGRGQRETQYF.